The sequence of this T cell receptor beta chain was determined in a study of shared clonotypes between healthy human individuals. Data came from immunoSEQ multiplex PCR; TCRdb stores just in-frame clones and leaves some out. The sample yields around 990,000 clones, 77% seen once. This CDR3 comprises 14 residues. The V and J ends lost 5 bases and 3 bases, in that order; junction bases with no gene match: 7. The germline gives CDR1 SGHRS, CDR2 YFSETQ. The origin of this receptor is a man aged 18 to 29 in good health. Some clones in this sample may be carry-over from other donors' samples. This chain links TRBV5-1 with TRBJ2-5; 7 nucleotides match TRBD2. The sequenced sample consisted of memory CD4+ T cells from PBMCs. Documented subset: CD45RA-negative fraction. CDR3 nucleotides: TGCGCCAGCAGTCGGTCTAGCGGAGAAGAGACCCAGTACTTC. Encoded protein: CASSRSSGEETQYF.